This TCR beta chain is from a study of CD8+ T cells in alopecia areata. A remark on this clone: The antigen remains undetermined. This CDR3 is also generated by other DNA sequences in the sample.

Study-level points and caveats: Compared with normal scalp, lesional scalp had higher clonality and more expanded CD8+ clones. Alphabeta T cells residing in normal skin are also sequenced in scalp samples.

cDNA reverse transcribed from extracted RNA served as the sequencing template. Generated by immunoSEQ multiplex PCR, the TCRdb table keeps only in-frame clones and is missing some. This sample has about 190,000 clones, with 50% to 60% found just once. The ends were cut back, 1 base at V and 0 bases at J, with 6 bases in the middle. Germline V gene data show CDR1 as SQVTM and CDR2 as ANQGSEA. The CDR3 length is 13 residues. Patients with alopecia areata provided lesional scalp punch biopsies as well as peripheral blood. The receptor was derived from a human donor with alopecia areata. The V gene is TRBV29-1, the J gene TRBJ1-1; D gene ambiguous. Source: CD4+ T cells sorted from blood, taken at week 0. CDR3 region: CSVEGHLNTEAFF. As DNA, the CDR3 is TGCAGCGTTGAAGGACACCTGAACACTGAAGCTTTCTTT.